Below are 26 T cell receptor beta chains sequenced from a single sample in a study of blood T cell repertoires in COVID-19. Sequencing was performed with immunoSEQ multiplex PCR; in TCRdb, only in-frame clones are kept and a portion is missing. The table records roughly 57,000 clones, 80% to 90% of them present only once. Sequencing input: peripheral blood. These TCRs come from a woman aged 55-70 years with COVID-19, enrolled during active disease.

This clone is a singleton in its sample. The rearrangement joins TRBV28 to TRBJ1-2; 7 bases are shared with TRBD1. The trim removed 6 bases at V and 9 bases at J, leaving 7 bases unmatched. CDR3 size: 12 residues. Germline CDR1 reads MDHEN; CDR2 reads SYDVKM. In DNA form, the CDR3 reads TGTGCCAGCAGGTCAGGGGGTTTGAGCTACACCTTC. Translated, it gives CASRSGGLSYTF.

V is TRBV27 and J is TRBJ2-3, with 7 bases identical to TRBD1. V lost 3 bases, J lost 3 bases, and 3 bases stayed unmatched. This CDR3 contains 14 residues. Germline CDR1 and CDR2: MNHEY and SMNVEV (reference sequence). CDR3 sequence: CASSFTGVTDTQYF. As DNA, the CDR3 is TGTGCCAGCAGTTTTACAGGGGTGACAGATACGCAGTATTTT.

CDR3 in amino acids: CASSLLSVKTQYF. The DNA of the CDR3 is TGTGCCAGCAGTTTATTAAGCGTAAAGACCCAGTACTTC. The V gene is TRBV28, the J gene TRBJ2-5; D not resolved. CDR1 and CDR2 from the germline V gene are MDHEN and SYDVKM. This CDR3 has 13 residues. Trimming left V 1 base short and J 6 bases short, with 9 bases between.

The chain combines TRBV28 with TRBJ2-5; 7 bases are a match to TRBD2. The CDR3 totals 16 residues. V lost 3 bases to trimming and J lost 4 bases; unmatched junction nucleotides: 11. The germline V gene encodes CDR1 MDHEN and CDR2 SYDVKM. The CDR3, as DNA: TGTGCCAGCAGTTTTGATGGCAGGGAGGGAGGAGAGACCCAGTACTTC. This translates into CASSFDGREGGETQYF. Together with reference TRBV28 and TRBJ2-5, the CDR3 gives the full variable domain: DVKVTQSSRYLVKRTGEKVFLECVQDMDHENMFWYRQDPGLGLRLIYFSYDVKMKEKGDIPEGYSVSREKKERFSLILESASTNQTSMYLCASSFDGREGGETQYFGPGTRLLVL.

V and J are TRBV11-2 and TRBJ2-3; TRBD2 agrees at 7 bases. The CDR3 length is 15 residues. Trimming took 3 bases from V and 3 from J; bases not matched to a gene: 6. CDR1 is SGHAT, CDR2 FQNNGV, per germline. In DNA, the CDR3 is TGTGCCAGCAGCTTGGGCGGGAGAGTTACAGATACGCAGTATTTT. Translation gives CASSLGGRVTDTQYF.

The gene calls are TRBV27 and TRBJ1-2; D gene unclear. From germline, CDR1 is MNHEY and CDR2 SMNVEV (reference sequence). The CDR3 contains 14 residues. The ends were cut back, 6 bases at V and 4 bases at J, with 15 bases in the middle. The CDR3 nucleotides read TGTGCCAGCAGCCCCGGTCCGCTGATCTATGGCTACACCTTC. Residues: CASSPGPLIYGYTF.

V and J are TRBV19 and TRBJ1-5; a weak D match, TRBD1 (6 bases). In germline, CDR1 is LNHDA, CDR2 SQIVND (reference sequence). The CDR3 is 15 amino acids. Trimming removed 3 bases from V and 4 bases from J, with 13 bases in between. The CDR3 spells CASSILGQANQPQHF. DNA for the CDR3: TGTGCCAGTAGTATCCTGGGACAAGCAAATCAGCCCCAGCATTTT.

This clone was recorded only once. The chain employs TRBV5-4 and TRBJ2-1; a weak D match, TRBD2 (5 bases). CDR1 is SGHNT, CDR2 YYREEE, per germline (reference sequence). With 1 base removed from V and 6 bases from J, the gap between germline ends came to 17 bases. CDR3 size: 16 residues. CDR3 loop: CASSLYQRLFPNEQFF. Written as DNA, the CDR3 is TGTGCCAGCAGCTTGTACCAGCGGTTGTTCCCCAATGAGCAGTTCTTC.

The chain joins TRBV19 to TRBJ2-7; 10 bases are shared with TRBD1. Germline V gene lookup returns CDR1 LNHDA and CDR2 SQIVND (reference sequence). V was pared by 5 bases and J by 7 bases, with 5 bases of the junction left unmatched. The CDR3 runs 13 residues. CDR3 sequence: CASSAGQGLEQYF. DNA of the CDR3: TGTGCCAGTAGTGCGGGACAGGGGCTAGAGCAGTACTTC.

This clone was seen a single time. The chain couples TRBV11-3 to TRBJ1-2, with D unclear. The CDR3 is 15 residues long. V lost 2 bases and J 0 bases, leaving 10 bases between the germline ends. Germline V gene data show CDR1 as SGHNT and CDR2 as YENEEA. In nucleotides, the CDR3 is TGTGCCAGCAGCTTAAGATCCGGGACTAACTATGGCTACACCTTC. Amino acids: CASSLRSGTNYGYTF.

The sample holds a few counts of this clone. The rearrangement uses TRBV30 and TRBJ1-4, with D tentatively TRBD1 (5 bases). V was cut by 1 base and J by 8 bases, with 20 bases left in between. CDR1 and CDR2 from the germline V gene are GTSNPN and SVGIG (reference sequence). There are 16 residues in the CDR3. The CDR3 DNA reads TGTGCCTGGAGTGACACCGTACATGGGGCACACGAAAAACTGTTTTTT. It is translated as CAWSDTVHGAHEKLFF.

This rearrangement joins TRBV7-9 to TRBJ2-7, with a possible D match to TRBD1 (6 bases). Germline V lookup: CDR1 SEHNR, CDR2 FQNEAQ (reference sequence). The germline V and J ends were trimmed by 1 base and 5 bases, with 9 bases remaining between them. The CDR3 is made up of 13 amino acids. The chain's CDR3 is CASSLVQGHEQYF. Here the CDR3 DNA reads TGTGCCAGCAGCTTAGTACAGGGCCACGAGCAGTACTTC.

J is TRBJ2-1 and V is TRBV5-1, with a tentative D call TRBD1 (6 bases). The CDR3 extends over 15 amino acids. V lost 6 bases to trimming and J lost 6 bases, with 19 bases between them. CDR1 SGHRS and CDR2 YFSETQ come from the germline V gene. This CDR3 is CASTNQGLPTNEQFF. The CDR3 coding sequence is TGCGCCAGCACCAACCAGGGGCTACCGACCAATGAGCAGTTCTTC.

The chain employs TRBV27 and TRBJ2-7, with 9 bases identical to TRBD2. The J segment lost 6 bases and the V segment lost 6 bases, leaving 3 bases of the junction unmatched. CDR1 is MNHEY and CDR2 is SMNVEV in the germline V gene (reference sequence). This CDR3 contains 12 residues. The CDR3 loop reads CASSIAGVEQYF. As DNA, the CDR3 is TGTGCCAGCAGCATAGCGGGAGTCGAGCAGTACTTC.

V and J are TRBV27 and TRBJ2-3; 7 bases match TRBD2. With 7 bases clipped from V and 9 bases from J, the junction kept 7 bases outside the gene matches. The CDR3 spans 12 residues. Germline-derived CDR1 and CDR2 are MNHEY and SMNVEV (reference sequence). DNA of the CDR3: TGTGCCAGCAAATGGCGGGAGAGCACGCAGTATTTT. Translation: CASKWRESTQYF.

CDR3 coding DNA: TGTGCCAGCAGCCAAGATGGTAGGACACTTCACTTCAACAATGAGCAGTTCTTC. Residues: CASSQDGRTLHFNNEQFF. The chain joins TRBV14 to TRBJ2-1; perhaps TRBD1 as D (5 bases). In germline, CDR1 is SGHDN, CDR2 FVKESK. Trimming stripped 0 bases from V and 5 bases from J, with 20 bases between. This CDR3 is 18 amino acids long.

This rearrangement joins TRBV4-1 to TRBJ1-2; D is perhaps TRBD1 (5 bases). The CDR3 is 14 residues long. Germline values: CDR1 MGHRA, CDR2 YSYEKL. Trimming shortened V by 1 base and J by 0 bases, and 6 bases separated the two germline ends. The DNA of the CDR3 is TGCGCCAGCAGCCAAGGACAGACTAACTATGGCTACACCTTC. Protein sequence: CASSQGQTNYGYTF.

The chain uses TRBV2 and TRBJ2-1, with TRBD1 as a possible D gene (5 bases). The CDR3 spans 14 residues. Trimming stripped 5 bases from V and 5 bases from J, with 13 bases between. Per germline, CDR1 SNHLY and CDR2 FYNNEI. The CDR3 region has the DNA TGTGCCAGCAGTAGGACACGCGATAACAATGAGCAGTTCTTC. Amino acid sequence: CASSRTRDNNEQFF. Full variable domain (rest looked up from reference TRBV2 and TRBJ2-1): EPEVTQTPSHQVTQMGQEVILRCVPISNHLYFYWYRQILGQKVEFLVSFYNNEISEKSEIFDDQFSVERPDGSNFTLKIRSTKLEDSAMYFCASSRTRDNNEQFFGPGTRLTVL.

This sequence joins TRBV4-1 and TRBJ1-4; 8 positions agree with TRBD1. This CDR3 is built from 18 residues. Germline-derived CDR1 and CDR2 are MGHRA and YSYEKL. V lost 0 bases and J lost 4; bases outside the gene matches: 10. DNA for the CDR3: TGCGCCAGCAGCCAAGACGGGGGATCGACAGGGGATAATGAAAAACTGTTTTTT. It specifies CASSQDGGSTGDNEKLFF.

The chain employs TRBV6-6 and TRBJ1-2; 10 bases are shared with TRBD1. CDR1 is MNHNY, CDR2 SVGAGI, per germline (reference sequence). The CDR3 totals 15 residues. Germline trimming cut 6 bases from V and 0 bases from J; bases unmatched to any gene: 4. CDR3 in DNA: TGTGCCAGCAGCTACGGACAGGGGGCTAACTATGGCTACACCTTC. Translating gives CASSYGQGANYGYTF.

This chain connects TRBV4-1 to TRBJ1-6, with D unresolved. Germline CDR1 reads MGHRA; CDR2 reads YSYEKL. This CDR3 contains 14 residues. Trimming left V 4 bases short and J 9 bases short, with 13 bases between. The CDR3 bases are TGCGCCAGCAGCCGAACTTCGGGTCTTTCACCCCTCCACTTT. Translating it yields CASSRTSGLSPLHF.

This clone was recorded only once. The chain joins TRBV6-1 to TRBJ2-5; 8 bases are a match to TRBD2. Germline V gene lookup returns CDR1 MNHNS and CDR2 SASEGT. The CDR3 is 15 amino acids. After removal of 3 bases from V and 3 bases from J, the junction contained 6 bases not matched to a gene. DNA of the CDR3: TGTGCCAGCAGTGAGTTATCGGGAGGGAAAGAGACCCAGTACTTC. It specifies CASSELSGGKETQYF.

The chain employs TRBV4-2 and TRBJ1-3; D remains ambiguous. Germline V lookup: CDR1 LGHNA, CDR2 YNFKEQ. The CDR3 runs to 13 residues. The V end was cut by 1 base, the J end by 3 bases, with 4 bases between. The CDR3 is CASSQAIGNTIYF. As DNA, the CDR3 is TGTGCCAGCAGCCAAGCCATTGGAAACACCATATATTTT.

The V call is TRBV6-5, the J call TRBJ2-1; tentatively, D is TRBD1 (5 bases). The CDR3 runs 16 residues. V was trimmed by 2 bases and J by 6 bases, leaving 17 bases between them. CDR1 and CDR2 (germline): MNHEY, SVGAGI. This CDR3 is CASSYLGQGRSNEQFF. The CDR3 DNA reads TGTGCCAGCAGTTACCTCGGGCAGGGCAGGTCCAATGAGCAGTTCTTC.

The V call is TRBV12-3 or TRBV12-4, the J call TRBJ2-2, with D maybe TRBD1 (5 bases). The V and J ends lost 6 bases and 4 bases respectively, with 9 bases between them. CDR3 length: 13 amino acids. This CDR3 reads CASSQGPTGELFF. The DNA for the CDR3 is TGTGCCAGCAGCCAGGGTCCCACCGGGGAGCTGTTTTTT.

This clone was recorded a few times. The J gene is TRBJ2-1, the V gene TRBV28; 10 bases are shared with TRBD1. There are 17 residues in the CDR3. The V segment lost 6 bases and the J segment 0 bases; nucleotides outside the gene matches: 8. From germline, CDR1 is MDHEN and CDR2 SYDVKM. This chain's CDR3 is CASRLGDRGSSYNEQFF. CDR3 nucleotides: TGTGCCAGCAGATTAGGGGACAGGGGCAGCTCCTACAATGAGCAGTTCTTC.